This entry is about one T cell receptor beta chain. Its antigen remains unidentified. Trimming pared 5 bases from V and 3 bases from J, leaving 11 bases between. This CDR3 is built from 14 residues. Germline loops: CDR1 MNHEY, CDR2 SMNVEV (reference sequence). The data derive from a study of shared clonotypes between healthy human individuals. Study-wide results and limits: Larger estimated richness was generally seen in naive subsets than in memory subsets. For sorted subsets, rarefaction showed incomplete sequencing despite large depth.

In the original analysis: Owing to the provision of junction-only sequences devoid of quality scores by immunoSEQ, filtering differed. The data were produced by immunoSEQ multiplex PCR, yet TCRdb's version contains in-frame clones alone and is incomplete. The DNA was the basis for D and trimming; V, J and clone size are from that table. The data show about 750,000 clones, 80% to 95% seen once. Naive CD8 cells were CD45RO-negative, positively selected for CCR7, excluding terminally differentiated effector memory CD45RA+ cells. The genes are TRBV27 and TRBJ1-5; unclear D gene. Sequencing was done on a sample of naive CD8+ T cells sorted from blood. This sequence originates from a man aged 25-40 years in good health. The CDR3 nucleotides are TGTGCCAGCAGTCCGTCGATTGCCAATCAGCCCCAGCATTTT. Translation: CASSPSIANQPQHF.